This TCR beta chain was captured by sequencing in a study of OX40 agonist ivuxolimab in advanced cancers. Study background: Partial responses were achieved by three patients, one with hepatocellular carcinoma and two with cutaneous melanoma. Findings and caveats of the study: Antigen specificity remained undetermined for the expanded peripheral T cells. Low levels of normalized T-cell clonal expansion also appeared in some nonresponders.

On this clone itself: Its antigen is still unknown.

Assay: immunoSEQ multiplex PCR; the TCRdb copy retains only in-frame clones and omits some. The table lists just over 80,000 clones, roughly 84% of them singletons. Trimming stripped 2 bases from V and 9 bases from J, with 26 bases between. The CDR3 runs to 18 residues. The V gene's germline CDR1 is MNHNS and CDR2 SASEGT. The sequencing here drew on CD4+ or CD8+ T cells sorted from blood, taken in a trial of the OX40 agonist ivuxolimab. The receptor comes from an adult with an advanced solid tumor such as melanoma, head and neck, liver or kidney cancer. The rearrangement links TRBV6-1 to TRBJ2-1, with D unresolved. CDR3 region: CASSEKPILGAQNTEQFF. DNA of the CDR3: TGTGCCAGCAGTGAAAAACCTATTTTGGGTGCCCAAAATACTGAGCAGTTCTTC.